These 14 T cell receptor beta chains share one sample of origin, sequenced in a study of EBV T-cell therapy then PD-1 blockade in nasopharyngeal carcinoma. These receptors are not linked to any known antigen. Indicated treatment: AdE1-LMPpoly-expanded autologous EBV-specific T-cell therapy followed by anti-PD-1 nivolumab. Sequencing used immunoSEQ multiplex PCR; TCRdb keeps in-frame clones, though not all of them. Altogether more than 11,000 clones are present, about 85% being singletons, with the ten largest covering 32%. The specimen was CD8+ T cells from blood, collected around day 100 from a patient whose treatment included autologous EBV-specific T cells and nivolumab. The origin of the receptors is a man aged 40-55 years with nasopharyngeal carcinoma.

This clone was seen once. This sequence joins TRBV6-2 or TRBV6-3 and TRBJ2-7; no reliable D call. Trimming took 2 bases from V and 3 from J, leaving 2 bases between them. Germline V gene lookup returns CDR1 MNHEY and CDR2 SVGEGT. The CDR3 spans 11 residues. DNA for the CDR3: TGTGCCAGCAGTTACCACTACGAGCAGTACTTC. This codes for CASSYHYEQYF.

In this sample, this clone turned up once. The genes are TRBV6-5 and TRBJ1-2; TRBD1 aligns across 9 bases. V was pared by 6 bases and J by 2 bases, with 4 bases of the junction left unmatched. Looked up from germline, CDR1 is MNHEY and CDR2 is SVGAGI. The CDR3 sequence is 14 residues long. CDR3 residues: CASSAGTGNYGYTF. CDR3 DNA sequence: TGTGCCAGCAGCGCCGGGACAGGGAACTATGGCTACACCTTC.

V usage is TRBV4-3 and J usage is TRBJ1-2; 8 nucleotides align to TRBD1. Germline values: CDR1 LGHNA, CDR2 YSLEER. J lost 2 bases, V lost 0 bases, and 11 bases had no gene match. This CDR3 region has 18 residues. CDR3 protein: CASSQDPSGQGVNYGYTF. The CDR3 region has the DNA TGCGCCAGCAGCCAAGACCCCTCAGGACAGGGCGTAAACTATGGCTACACCTTC.

The chain carries TRBV2 and TRBJ1-2; D remains unclear. V gave up 1 base and J gave up 5 bases, with 20 bases separating them. Per the germline V gene, CDR1 is SNHLY and CDR2 is FYNNEI. The CDR3 loop spans 17 amino acids. The CDR3 protein is CASSEDREEQSSYGYTF. In nucleotides, the CDR3 is TGTGCCAGCAGTGAAGATAGGGAAGAACAGTCGTCTTATGGCTACACCTTC.

This rearrangement joins TRBV5-6 to TRBJ1-3, with unresolved D. Trimming took off 2 bases at V and 4 bases at J, with 7 bases between the two ends. The CDR3 is 13 residues long. Germline CDR1 reads SGHDT; CDR2 reads YYEEEE. This CDR3 reads CASSFPEGNTIYF. The CDR3 DNA reads TGTGCCAGCAGCTTTCCAGAAGGAAACACCATATATTTT.

The chain carries TRBV7-9 and TRBJ1-2; a weak D match, TRBD1 (6 bases). Trimming removed 6 bases from V and 0 bases from J, with 14 bases in between. Germline-derived CDR1 and CDR2 are SEHNR and FQNEAQ (reference sequence). This CDR3 has 15 residues. DNA for the CDR3: TGTGCCAGCAGACAGGACAGACCAGCTAACTATGGCTACACCTTC. As protein: CASRQDRPANYGYTF.

This CDR3 reads CASSVGPIYEQYF. In DNA, the CDR3 is TGTGCCAGCAGCGTCGGACCGATTTACGAGCAGTACTTC. The chain joins TRBV9 to TRBJ2-7, with D uncertain. The length of the CDR3 is 13 residues. CDR1 and CDR2 (germline): SGDLS, YYNGEE. V gave up 2 bases and J gave up 4 bases, with 10 bases separating them.

The chain combines TRBV9 with TRBJ2-7; 7 positions match TRBD2. Germline trimming cut 4 bases from V and 5 bases from J; bases unmatched to any gene: 9. Germline V gives CDR1 SGDLS, CDR2 YYNGEE. The CDR3 length is 14 residues. As DNA, the CDR3 is TGTGCCAGCAGCCCCCGGGGGGTTGGGGACGAGCAGTACTTC. It yields the protein CASSPRGVGDEQYF.

The chain is built from TRBV29-1 and TRBJ2-1; 8 nucleotides match TRBD2. Germline V gene data show CDR1 as SQVTM and CDR2 as ANQGSEA. V was clipped by 8 bases and J by 16 bases; unmatched bases: 4. The CDR3 runs 8 residues. CDR3 sequence: CSPGGGFF. CDR3 nucleotide sequence: TGCAGCCCCGGGGGGGGTTTCTTC.

The chain joins TRBV12-3 or TRBV12-4 to TRBJ2-7; possibly TRBD1 for D (5 bases). This CDR3 contains 13 residues. V was shortened by 2 bases and J by 4 bases, with 9 bases between the two germline ends. The CDR3 DNA is TGTGCCAGCAGTTTATTGGGGCGGTACGAGCAGTACTTC. Its translation is CASSLLGRYEQYF.

This clone was counted once. The genes are TRBV9 and TRBJ2-5; tentatively, D is TRBD1 or TRBD2 (6 bases each). The germline gives CDR1 SGDLS, CDR2 YYNGEE. This CDR3 has 15 amino acids. V was clipped by 2 bases and J by 4 bases, with 15 bases between them. The CDR3 loop is CASSVGGRPRETQYF. The CDR3 nucleotides are TGTGCCAGCAGCGTGGGGGGCCGCCCACGAGAGACCCAGTACTTC. Full variable domain (outside the CDR3, taken from reference TRBV9 and TRBJ2-5): DSGVTQTPKHLITATGQRVTLRCSPRSGDLSVYWYQQSLDQGLQFLIQYYNGEERAKGNILERFSAQQFPDLHSELNLSSLELGDSALYFCASSVGGRPRETQYFGPGTRLLVL.

This chain links TRBV23-1 with TRBJ1-4; D gene uncertain. TRBV23-1 is filed as an ORF, its function uncertain. The CDR3 contains 16 residues. The germline V and J ends were trimmed by 7 bases and 0 bases, with 15 bases remaining between them. The CDR3 protein is CASTSPQLTTNEKLFF. DNA of the CDR3: TGCGCCAGCACCTCGCCCCAGTTAACAACTAATGAAAAACTGTTTTTT.

This rearrangement joins TRBV28 to TRBJ1-2; 7 nucleotides line up with TRBD1. The V gene's germline CDR1 is MDHEN and CDR2 SYDVKM. Losses at the gene ends were 3 bases for V and 3 bases for J; bases not matched to a gene: 7. The CDR3 runs to 15 residues. CDR3 in amino acids: CASSFLGGADYGYTF. The CDR3 region has the DNA TGTGCCAGCAGTTTCTTAGGGGGCGCAGACTATGGCTACACCTTC.

This chain connects TRBV5-4 to TRBJ2-1, with 12 bases lining up with TRBD1. This CDR3 has 19 amino acids. With 4 bases clipped from V and 4 bases from J, the junction kept 15 bases outside the gene matches. Germline assignment: CDR1 SGHNT and CDR2 YYREEE (reference sequence). The CDR3 DNA follows: TGTGCCAGCAGCATACGCGGGACAGGGGGCCCCCGGGGATACAATGAGCAGTTCTTC. Its protein product is CASSIRGTGGPRGYNEQFF.